Sequencing of this TCR beta chain was carried out in a study of monozygotic twins with cystic fibrosis. Study-level information: With about 16 PCR cycles, barcoded libraries came from about 3.2 micrograms of fragmented DNA. Whole-study findings and limits: Unrelated CF individuals shared fewer identical clonotypes than monozygotic CF twins. The repertoire was suggested to be naive-dominated, clonality median roughly 0.0091. Shared CDR3 numbers were not associated with age, concordance or severity.

The CDR3 is made up of 11 amino acids. Trimming stripped 5 bases from V and 0 bases from J, with 2 bases between. In germline, CDR1 is GTSNPN, CDR2 SVGIG (reference sequence). Generated by immunoSEQ multiplex PCR, the TCRdb table keeps only in-frame clones and is missing some. This sample has around 30,000 clones, with around 85% found just once. Points on this clone: The antigen is not known.

The chain joins TRBV30 to TRBJ2-4; no definite D call. This sequence originates from a girl between 2 and 10 years old with cystic fibrosis. Material: blood. CDR3 amino acids: CAWGAKNIQYF. In DNA, the CDR3 is TGTGCCTGGGGAGCCAAAAACATTCAGTACTTC. The full variable domain, with the rest looked up from reference TRBV30 and TRBJ2-4, is SQTIHQWPATLVQPVGSPLSLECTVEGTSNPNLYWYRQAAGRGLQLLFYSVGIGQISSEVPQNLSASRPQDRQFILSSKKLLLSDSGFYLCAWGAKNIQYFGAGTRLSVL.